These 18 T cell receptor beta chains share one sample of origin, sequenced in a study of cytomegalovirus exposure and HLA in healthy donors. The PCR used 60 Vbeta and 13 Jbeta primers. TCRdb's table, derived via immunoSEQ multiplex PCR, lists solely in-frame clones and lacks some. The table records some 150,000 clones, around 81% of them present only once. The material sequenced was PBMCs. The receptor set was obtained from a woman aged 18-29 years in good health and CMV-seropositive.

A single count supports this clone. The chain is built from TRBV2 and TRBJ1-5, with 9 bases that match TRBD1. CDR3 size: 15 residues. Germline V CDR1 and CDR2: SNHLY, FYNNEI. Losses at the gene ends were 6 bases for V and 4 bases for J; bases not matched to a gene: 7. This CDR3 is CASRRQGGLNQPQHF. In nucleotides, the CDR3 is TGTGCCAGCAGGAGACAGGGGGGTCTTAATCAGCCCCAGCATTTT.

In nucleotides, the CDR3 is TGTGCCAGCAGTTCCCCCGACAGGGCAAACTATGGCTACACCTTC. Translation: CASSSPDRANYGYTF. The chain links TRBV6-5 to TRBJ1-2; 7 bases fit TRBD1. Trimming took 4 bases from V and 2 from J; bases not matched to a gene: 7. The V gene's germline CDR1 is MNHEY and CDR2 SVGAGI. This CDR3 is 15 amino acids long.

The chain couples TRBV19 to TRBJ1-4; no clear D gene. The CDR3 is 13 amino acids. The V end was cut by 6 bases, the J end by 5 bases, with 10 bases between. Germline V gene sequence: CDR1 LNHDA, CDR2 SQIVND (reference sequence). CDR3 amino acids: CASSKTGNEKLFF. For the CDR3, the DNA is TGTGCCAGTAGCAAGACGGGGAATGAAAAACTGTTTTTT.

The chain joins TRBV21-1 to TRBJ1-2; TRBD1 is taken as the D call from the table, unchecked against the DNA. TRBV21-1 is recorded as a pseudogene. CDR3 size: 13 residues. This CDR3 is CASISVNPQDYTF. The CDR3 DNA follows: TGTGCCAGCATCTCCGTTAACCCTCAGGACTACACCTTC.

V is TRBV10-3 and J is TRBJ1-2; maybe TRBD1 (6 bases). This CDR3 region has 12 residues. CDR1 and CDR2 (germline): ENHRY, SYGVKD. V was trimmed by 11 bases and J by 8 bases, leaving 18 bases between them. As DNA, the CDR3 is TGTGCCTCAACCCGGGACACAGCCGGCTACACCTTC. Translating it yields CASTRDTAGYTF.

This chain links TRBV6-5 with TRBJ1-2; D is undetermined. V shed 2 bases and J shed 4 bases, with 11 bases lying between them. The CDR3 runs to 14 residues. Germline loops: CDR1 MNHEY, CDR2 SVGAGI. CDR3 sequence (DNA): TGTGCCAGCAGTTACACCTTACCAGGCTATGGCTACACCTTC. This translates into CASSYTLPGYGYTF.

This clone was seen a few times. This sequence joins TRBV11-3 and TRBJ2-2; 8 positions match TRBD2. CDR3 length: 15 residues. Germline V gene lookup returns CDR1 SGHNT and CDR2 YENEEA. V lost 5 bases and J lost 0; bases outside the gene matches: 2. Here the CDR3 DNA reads TGTGCCAGCAGCCCTAGCGGGTCGAACACCGGGGAGCTGTTTTTT. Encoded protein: CASSPSGSNTGELFF.

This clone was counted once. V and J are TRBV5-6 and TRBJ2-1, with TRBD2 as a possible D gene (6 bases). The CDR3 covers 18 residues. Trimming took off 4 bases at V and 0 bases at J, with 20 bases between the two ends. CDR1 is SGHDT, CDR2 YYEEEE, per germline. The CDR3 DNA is TGTGCCAGCAGCACGGCGCCGGGACTCTCAAACTCCTACAATGAGCAGTTCTTC. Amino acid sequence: CASSTAPGLSNSYNEQFF.

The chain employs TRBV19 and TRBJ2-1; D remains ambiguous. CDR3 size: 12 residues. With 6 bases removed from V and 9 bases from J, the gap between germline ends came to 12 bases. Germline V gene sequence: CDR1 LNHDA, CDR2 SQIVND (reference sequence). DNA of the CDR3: TGTGCCAGTAGCATCGCCCCTAGTGAGCAGTTCTTC. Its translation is CASSIAPSEQFF.

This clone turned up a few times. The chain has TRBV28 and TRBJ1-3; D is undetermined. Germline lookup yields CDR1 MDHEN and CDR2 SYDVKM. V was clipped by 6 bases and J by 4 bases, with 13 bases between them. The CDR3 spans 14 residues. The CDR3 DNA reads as TGTGCCAGCAGAGTCGCGGGGTCAGGAAACACCATATATTTT. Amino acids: CASRVAGSGNTIYF.

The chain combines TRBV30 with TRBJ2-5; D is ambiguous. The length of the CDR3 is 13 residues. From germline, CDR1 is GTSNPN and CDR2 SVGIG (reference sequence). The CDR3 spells CALGQDIQETQYF. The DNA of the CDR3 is TGTGCGCTGGGCCAGGATATCCAAGAGACCCAGTACTTC.

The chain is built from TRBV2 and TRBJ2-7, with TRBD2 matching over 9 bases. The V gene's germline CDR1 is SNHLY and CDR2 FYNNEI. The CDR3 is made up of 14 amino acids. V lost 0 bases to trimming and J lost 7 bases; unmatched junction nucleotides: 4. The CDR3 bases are TGTGCCAGCAGTGAAGCTAGCGGGGGTTATGAGCAGTACTTC. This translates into CASSEASGGYEQYF.

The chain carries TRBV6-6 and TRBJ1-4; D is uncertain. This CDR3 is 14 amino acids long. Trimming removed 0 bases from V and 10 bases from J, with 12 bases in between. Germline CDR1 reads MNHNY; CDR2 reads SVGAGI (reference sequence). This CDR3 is CASSYSADRGKLFF. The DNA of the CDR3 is TGTGCCAGCAGTTACTCGGCTGATAGAGGAAAACTGTTTTTT.

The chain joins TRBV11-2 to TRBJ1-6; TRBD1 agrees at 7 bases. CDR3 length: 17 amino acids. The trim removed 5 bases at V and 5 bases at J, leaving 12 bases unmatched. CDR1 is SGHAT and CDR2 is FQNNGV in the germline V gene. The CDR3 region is CASSPTGRGPDNSPLHF. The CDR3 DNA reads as TGTGCCAGCAGCCCTACCGGTAGGGGGCCCGATAATTCACCCCTCCACTTT.

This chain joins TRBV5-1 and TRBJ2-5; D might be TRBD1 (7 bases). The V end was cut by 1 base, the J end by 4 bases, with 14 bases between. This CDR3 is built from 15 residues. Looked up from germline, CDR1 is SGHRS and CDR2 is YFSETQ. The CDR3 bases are TGCGCCAGCAGCTTGCCGGCAGGGGGAGGAGAGACCCAGTACTTC. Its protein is CASSLPAGGGETQYF.

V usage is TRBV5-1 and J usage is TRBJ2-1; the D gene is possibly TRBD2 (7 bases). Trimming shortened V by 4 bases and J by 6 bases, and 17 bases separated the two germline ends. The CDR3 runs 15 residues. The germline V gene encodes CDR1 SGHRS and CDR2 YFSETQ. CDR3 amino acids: CASSLRGGDGNEQFF. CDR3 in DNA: TGCGCCAGCAGCCTTAGGGGGGGCGACGGCAATGAGCAGTTCTTC.

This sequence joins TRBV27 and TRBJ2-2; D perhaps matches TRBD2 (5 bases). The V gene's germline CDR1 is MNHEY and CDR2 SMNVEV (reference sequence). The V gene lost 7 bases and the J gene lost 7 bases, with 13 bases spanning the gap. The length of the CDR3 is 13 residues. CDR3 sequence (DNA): TGTGCCAGCACCCCGCGGGTTGACGGGGAGCTGTTTTTT. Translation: CASTPRVDGELFF.

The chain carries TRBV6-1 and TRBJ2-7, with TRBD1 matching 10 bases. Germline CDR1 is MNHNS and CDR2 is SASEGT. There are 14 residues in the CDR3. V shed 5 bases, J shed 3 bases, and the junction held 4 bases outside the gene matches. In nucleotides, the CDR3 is TGTGCCAGCAGTATCGACAGGGGGCTCTACGAGCAGTACTTC. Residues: CASSIDRGLYEQYF.